Below are 24 T cell receptor beta chains sequenced from a single sample in a study of shared clonotypes between healthy human individuals. The method was immunoSEQ multiplex PCR; TCRdb's version includes in-frame clones alone and lacks a portion of them. This sample carries roughly 380,000 clones, approximately 96% of them seen once, and the ten largest clones take less than 0.35%. Source material: memory CD8+ T cells sorted from blood. Subset: CD45RO+ cells pooled with CCR7-negative TemRA cells. These receptors were obtained from a man between 25 and 39 years old in good health.

This chain connects TRBV6-5 to TRBJ2-2; tentative D call: TRBD1 (5 bases). Trimming shortened V by 5 bases and J by 1 base, and 5 bases separated the two germline ends. The germline V gene has CDR1 MNHEY and CDR2 SVGAGI. This CDR3 is 13 amino acids long. The CDR3 spells CASSRGNTGELFF. In nucleotides, the CDR3 is TGTGCCAGCAGTAGGGGGAACACCGGGGAGCTGTTTTTT.

The rearrangement uses TRBV5-1 and TRBJ2-2; the D is unclear. CDR1 and CDR2 (germline): SGHRS, YFSETQ. The ends were cut back, 0 bases at V and 6 bases at J, with 12 bases in the middle. The CDR3 is 15 residues long. The CDR3 nucleotides are TGCGCCAGCAGCTTGGGTTGGATAGACCCCGGGGAGCTGTTTTTT. Encoded protein: CASSLGWIDPGELFF.

The chain combines TRBV5-1 with TRBJ1-1; 11 bases are shared with TRBD1. This CDR3 region has 16 residues. The V segment lost 0 bases and the J segment 4 bases; nucleotides outside the gene matches: 5. Germline V gene data show CDR1 as SGHRS and CDR2 as YFSETQ. In DNA form, the CDR3 reads TGCGCCAGCAGCTTGGGAGGGACAGGGGGTAGCACTGAAGCTTTCTTT. Translating gives CASSLGGTGGSTEAFF.

The rearrangement uses TRBV2 and TRBJ2-7; the D is unclear. The length of the CDR3 is 11 residues. Trimming removed 5 bases from V and 2 bases from J, with 4 bases in between. The germline V gene encodes CDR1 SNHLY and CDR2 FYNNEI. CDR3 region: CASSLAYEQYF. The DNA for the CDR3 is TGTGCCAGCAGTCTAGCCTACGAGCAGTACTTC.

DNA of the CDR3: TGCAGCGTTGCTGGACATCCCTCCTACGAGCAGTACTTC. Translation gives CSVAGHPSYEQYF. The gene calls are TRBV29-1 and TRBJ2-7; a possible D gene is TRBD1 (5 bases). The V end lost 4 bases, the J end lost 0 bases, and 10 bases lay between the germline ends. Germline loops: CDR1 SQVTM, CDR2 ANQGSEA. CDR3 length equals 13 residues.

This chain uses TRBV6-5 with TRBJ2-2; D is undetermined. Germline assignment: CDR1 MNHEY and CDR2 SVGAGI. The CDR3 is made up of 11 amino acids. V gave up 6 bases and J gave up 8 bases, with 7 bases separating them. The CDR3 loop reads CASRQTGELFF. CDR3 coding DNA: TGTGCCAGCAGGCAAACTGGGGAGCTGTTTTTT.

J is TRBJ2-2 and V is TRBV5-5; TRBD2 agrees at 13 bases. The CDR3 has 16 amino acids. V lost 0 bases, J lost 4 bases, and 0 bases stayed unmatched. Germline CDR1 is SGHKS and CDR2 is YYEKEE (reference sequence). CDR3 sequence: CASSLGTSGSTGELFF. CDR3 nucleotide sequence: TGTGCCAGCAGCTTGGGGACTAGCGGGAGCACCGGGGAGCTGTTTTTT. Combining the CDR3 with reference TRBV5-5 and TRBJ2-2 gives the whole variable domain DAGVTQSPTHLIKTRGQQVTLRCSPISGHKSVSWYQQVLGQGPQFIFQYYEKEERGRGNFPDRFSARQFPNYSSELNVNALLLGDSALYLCASSLGTSGSTGELFFGEGSRLTVL.

The gene calls are TRBV6-5 and TRBJ1-5, with D uncertain. V lost 2 bases to trimming and J lost 4 bases, with 6 bases between them. The CDR3 length is 13 residues. The germline gives CDR1 MNHEY, CDR2 SVGAGI. The CDR3 DNA follows: TGTGCCAGCAGTTACGCGGCGAATCAGCCCCAGCATTTT. It codes for CASSYAANQPQHF.

CDR3 loop: CASTGGGSGLYQETQYF. As DNA, the CDR3 is TGCGCCAGCACCGGGGGCGGTAGCGGGCTGTACCAAGAGACCCAGTACTTC. This sequence joins TRBV5-1 and TRBJ2-5, with D possibly being TRBD2 (7 bases). Trimming removed 6 bases from V and 0 bases from J, with 21 bases in between. The CDR3 is 17 residues long. Germline assignment: CDR1 SGHRS and CDR2 YFSETQ.

This clone was observed once. J is TRBJ2-7 and V is TRBV28; 8 bases are shared with TRBD2. Germline-derived CDR1 and CDR2 are MDHEN and SYDVKM. Trimming at V came to 6 bases and at J to 2 bases, leaving 9 bases not matched to a gene. This CDR3 region has 15 residues. The CDR3: CASSPTGTRPYEQYF. CDR3 bases: TGTGCCAGCAGCCCCACCGGGACTAGACCCTACGAGCAGTACTTC.

The J gene is TRBJ2-7, the V gene TRBV6-7; D gene uncertain. TRBV6-7 is labeled an ORF, and its function is uncertain. The CDR3 runs 16 residues. V was cut by 5 bases and J by 4 bases, with 21 bases left in between. CDR3 nucleotide sequence: TGTGCCAGCAGTACAACACCGATGAATAATAGATACGAGCAGTACTTC. Protein product: CASSTTPMNNRYEQYF.

V and J are TRBV29-1 and TRBJ2-3; a weak D match, TRBD1 (5 bases). The germline V gene encodes CDR1 SQVTM and CDR2 ANQGSEA. CDR3 length equals 12 residues. Trimming took 7 bases from V and 3 from J, leaving 11 bases between them. DNA for the CDR3: TGCAGCGCACATCAGGGAACAGATACGCAGTATTTT. This codes for CSAHQGTDTQYF.

This clone has a single count. The CDR3 bases are TGTGCCAGCAATTTGGGAAGGGGCGAGCAGTACTTC. Encoded protein: CASNLGRGEQYF. This chain connects TRBV28 to TRBJ2-7, with a tentative D call TRBD1 (5 bases). Germline V gene lookup returns CDR1 MDHEN and CDR2 SYDVKM. This CDR3 has 12 amino acids. V was clipped by 7 bases and J by 6 bases, with 13 bases between them.

The rearrangement joins TRBV6-4 to TRBJ2-3; 11 bases are shared with TRBD2. The CDR3 extends over 16 amino acids. J lost 0 bases, V lost 4 bases, and 3 bases had no gene match. Germline assignment: CDR1 MRHNA and CDR2 SNTAGT. The CDR3 is CASSVLAGGSTDTQYF. The CDR3 DNA reads as TGTGCCAGCAGTGTCTTAGCGGGAGGGAGCACAGATACGCAGTATTTT.

The chain has TRBV13 and TRBJ2-7; weak D call: TRBD1 (6 bases). CDR1 and CDR2 from the germline V gene are PRHDT and FYEKMQ (reference sequence). Trimming cost V 4 bases and J 4 bases, with 14 bases left between them. The CDR3 is 14 residues long. The CDR3 spells CASSSGDRLYEQYF. As DNA, the CDR3 is TGTGCCAGCAGCTCGGGCGACAGGCTTTACGAGCAGTACTTC.

The chain employs TRBV6-6 and TRBJ2-7; TRBD2 matches 7 bases. V shed 7 bases and J 0 bases; nucleotides not matched to a gene: 9. Germline loops: CDR1 MNHNY, CDR2 SVGAGI (reference sequence). The CDR3 is 15 residues long. CDR3 loop: CASTWGSGSSYEQYF. For the CDR3, the DNA is TGTGCCAGCACCTGGGGTAGCGGGTCCTCCTACGAGCAGTACTTC.

The chain recombines TRBV19 with TRBJ2-2; D is possibly TRBD1 or TRBD2 (6 bases each). The CDR3 extends over 15 amino acids. The germline V gene encodes CDR1 LNHDA and CDR2 SQIVND (reference sequence). Trimming took 6 bases from V and 6 from J, leaving 17 bases between them. The CDR3 DNA is TGTGCCAGTAGGTTACAGGGATGGGGGGCCGGGGAGCTGTTTTTT. It encodes CASRLQGWGAGELFF.

J is TRBJ1-2 and V is TRBV2, with D hard to call. Germline values: CDR1 SNHLY, CDR2 FYNNEI. V was clipped by 8 bases and J by 2 bases, with 9 bases between them. This CDR3 is built from 12 residues. The CDR3 DNA sequence: TGTGCCAGCGTCCTAACCAACTATGGCTACACCTTC. It specifies CASVLTNYGYTF.

Worth noting for this clone: In the same sample, other DNA sequences code for this CDR3. CDR3 sequence reads: CASSLDLNEKLFF. The CDR3 DNA follows: TGCGCCAGCAGCTTGGATTTAAATGAAAAACTGTTTTTT. The chain recombines TRBV5-1 with TRBJ1-4; no firm D call. Trimming shortened V by 0 bases and J by 5 bases, and 5 bases separated the two germline ends. The V gene's germline CDR1 is SGHRS and CDR2 YFSETQ. The CDR3 loop spans 13 amino acids.

V is TRBV21-1 and J is TRBJ2-7; the table's TRBD1 call for D was not verified on the DNA. TRBV21-1 is a recognized pseudogene. The CDR3 length is 17 residues. Here the CDR3 DNA reads TGTGCCAGCAGCAAAAACACCCCCGGGACAGGGGGTGGCGAGCAGTACTTC. Translated: CASSKNTPGTGGGEQYF.

As concerns this clone: The sample contains more than one DNA sequence encoding this CDR3. The CDR3 DNA reads as TGTGCCAGCAGCTTAGGGACGAACACCGGGGAGCTGTTTTTT. This gives the protein CASSLGTNTGELFF. This chain joins TRBV7-2 and TRBJ2-2; D call uncertain. The V gene's germline CDR1 is SGHTA and CDR2 FQGNSA. Trimming left V 1 base short and J 0 bases short, with 3 bases between. The length of the CDR3 is 14 residues.

V gene TRBV10-3 combines with J gene TRBJ1-1, with TRBD1 matching 8 bases. Losses at the gene ends were 6 bases for V and 2 bases for J; bases not matched to a gene: 8. The CDR3 is made up of 15 amino acids. Germline V gene data show CDR1 as ENHRY and CDR2 as SYGVKD. DNA of the CDR3: TGTGCCATCAGGCCGACAGGGGATAAAAACACTGAAGCTTTCTTT. Translated: CAIRPTGDKNTEAFF.

The V gene is TRBV10-2, the J gene TRBJ2-1; no definite D call. Per germline, CDR1 WSHSY and CDR2 SAAADI. The CDR3 is 17 residues long. V was shortened by 3 bases and J by 7 bases, with 22 bases between the two germline ends. The CDR3 DNA follows: TGCGCCAGCAGTGACCCCTTGTCTAGTGGGGTACGAAATGAGCAGTTCTTC. This codes for CASSDPLSSGVRNEQFF.

This clone was detected only once. This rearrangement joins TRBV6-5 to TRBJ2-7, with D perhaps TRBD1 or TRBD2 (5 bases each). This CDR3 spans 15 amino acids. V was cut by 5 bases and J by 2 bases, with 16 bases left in between. Germline V gene lookup returns CDR1 MNHEY and CDR2 SVGAGI. CDR3 nucleotides: TGTGCCAGCAGTCCACGGGACCAACTTCCCTACGAGCAGTACTTC. Translating it yields CASSPRDQLPYEQYF.